The present entry profiles one T cell receptor beta chain with its context. Its antigen is not identified. The sample originates from a study of lymphopenia after photon versus proton radiotherapy. Findings and caveats of the study: Post-nadir diversity loss with photons came from oligoclonal expansion, particularly CD8+ Temra cells. Better survival with proton therapy was suggested as possible, not demonstrated. Proton therapy kept repertoires fairly stable, unlike photons, which gained effector/memory cells.

Data came from immunoSEQ multiplex PCR; TCRdb stores just in-frame clones and leaves some out. There are 20,000 to 30,000 clones in the sample; 65% to 85% occur only once, and approximately 22% lies in the top ten. Germline assignment: CDR1 SGHAT and CDR2 FQNNGV. Trimming took 1 base from V and 4 from J, leaving 5 bases between them. There are 13 residues in the CDR3. The genes are TRBV11-2 and TRBJ2-1; a possible D gene is TRBD1 (5 bases). The TCR was taken from a woman in her 70s with pancreatic cancer. This specimen was peripheral blood, taken from a patient treated with proton-based radiotherapy. This chain's CDR3 is CASSLGTYNEQFF. The CDR3 region has the DNA TGTGCCAGCAGCTTAGGGACATACAATGAGCAGTTCTTC.